This TCR beta chain was obtained from a study of neurological immune-mediated disorders. The study's findings and limits: The greatest TCR clonal expansion occurred in HTLV-1-associated myelopathy and the least in multiple sclerosis, which fell below healthy controls. Sharing of CDR3 amino acid sequences among expanded clones across subjects was absent, suggesting private repertoires in all groups.

The CDR3 has 16 residues. In germline, CDR1 is MNHEY, CDR2 SMNVEV (reference sequence). Trimming cost V 6 bases and J 5 bases; bases outside gene matches: 11. The cDNA came from 5'RACE, which used 10-nucleotide random UMIs. MiXCR, run by TCRdb on the 5' RACE reads, gives a single entry per CDR3 protein. The table includes more than 15,000 distinct CDR3 sequences, about 15% detected once. This clonotype was detected only a few times. Antigen: not known. Unsorted libraries were generated from 2 million PBMCs held at -80 degrees C. Sequencing input: PBMCs. The chain has TRBV27 and TRBJ2-5, with 11 bases fitting TRBD1. This TCR derives from a man in his 60s with HTLV-1-associated myelopathy (HAM/TSP). The CDR3 region is CASRGTGGWSIETQYF. The CDR3 DNA is TGTGCCAGCAGAGGGACAGGGGGGTGGTCCATCGAGACCCAGTACTTC.